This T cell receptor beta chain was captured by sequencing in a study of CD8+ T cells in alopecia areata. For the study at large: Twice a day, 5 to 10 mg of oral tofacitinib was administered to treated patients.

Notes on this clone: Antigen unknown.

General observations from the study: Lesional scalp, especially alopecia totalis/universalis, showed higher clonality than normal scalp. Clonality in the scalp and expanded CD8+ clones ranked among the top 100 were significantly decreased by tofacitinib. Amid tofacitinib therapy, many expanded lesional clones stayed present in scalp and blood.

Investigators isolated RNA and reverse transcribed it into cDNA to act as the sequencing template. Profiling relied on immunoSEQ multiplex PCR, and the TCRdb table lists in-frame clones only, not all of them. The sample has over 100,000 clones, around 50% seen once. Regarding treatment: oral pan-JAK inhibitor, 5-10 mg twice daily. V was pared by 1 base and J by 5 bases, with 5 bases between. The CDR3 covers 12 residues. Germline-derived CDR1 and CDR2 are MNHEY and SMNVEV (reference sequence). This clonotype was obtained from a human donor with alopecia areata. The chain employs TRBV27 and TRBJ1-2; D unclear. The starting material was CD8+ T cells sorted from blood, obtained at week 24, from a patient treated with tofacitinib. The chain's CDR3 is CASSLWGYGYTF. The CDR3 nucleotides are TGTGCCAGCAGTTTATGGGGATATGGCTACACCTTC.